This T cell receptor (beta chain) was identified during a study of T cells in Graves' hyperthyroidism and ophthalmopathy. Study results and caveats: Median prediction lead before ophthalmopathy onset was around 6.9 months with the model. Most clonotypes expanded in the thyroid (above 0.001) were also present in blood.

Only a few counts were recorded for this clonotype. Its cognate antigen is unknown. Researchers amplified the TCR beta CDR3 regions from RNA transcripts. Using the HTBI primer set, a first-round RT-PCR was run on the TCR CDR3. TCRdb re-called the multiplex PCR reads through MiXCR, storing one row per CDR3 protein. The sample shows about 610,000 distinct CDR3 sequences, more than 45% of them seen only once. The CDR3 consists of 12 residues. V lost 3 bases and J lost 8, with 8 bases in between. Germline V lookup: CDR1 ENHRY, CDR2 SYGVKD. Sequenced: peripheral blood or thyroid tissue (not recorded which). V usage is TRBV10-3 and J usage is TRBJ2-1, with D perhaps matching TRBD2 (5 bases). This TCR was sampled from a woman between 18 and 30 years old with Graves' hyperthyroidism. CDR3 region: CAISDSGDEQFF. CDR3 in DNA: TGTGCCATCAGTGATTCCGGGGATGAGCAGTTCTTC.